This T cell receptor (beta chain) stems from a study of a mutant IDH1 vaccine in newly diagnosed glioma. Study details: With temozolomide cycles, or 4-6 weeks after radiotherapy alone, vaccination was started. Most patients had received both radiotherapy and temozolomide, the prior options being radiotherapy, temozolomide, or both.

The CDR3 length is 15 residues. Germline V gene data show CDR1 as LNHNV and CDR2 as YYDKDF (reference sequence). V was cut by 0 bases and J by 8 bases, with 16 bases left in between. The assay was immunoSEQ multiplex PCR, and TCRdb's table has in-frame clones only and misses some. The sample consists of under 55,000 clones, around 90% of them appearing once. As for time point: week 11, during vaccination. Vaccination comprised doses that each held 300 ug of mutant IDH1 20-mer peptide, plus topical imiquimod. Newly diagnosed WHO grade 3 or 4 IDH1-mutant, ATRX-lost astrocytomas were identified in the donors. With respect to this clone: As yet, its antigen is unknown.

The chain couples TRBV15 to TRBJ1-2; perhaps TRBD1 as D (5 bases). Sample: PBMCs, taken from a glioma patient whose treatment included an IDH1 peptide vaccine. This receptor was identified in a man aged 50-59 years with glioma. In nucleotides, the CDR3 is TGTGCCACCAGCAGAGATCGGTACGGGGCCGGCGGCTACACCTTC. Translated, it gives CATSRDRYGAGGYTF.